The clone carrying this T cell receptor beta chain was seen a single time. As processed by the authors: Quantification of nucleated cells was approximated via reference gene primer amplification. Libraries were prepared by immunoSEQ multiplex PCR; TCRdb keeps only in-frame clonotypes and omits some of them. V and J calls and clone size come straight from that table; D and trimming were deduced from the DNA. The sample consists of a few hundred thousand clones, around 83% of them appearing once. These data come from a study of blood T cell repertoires in COVID-19. Across the whole study: Both acute and convalescent COVID-19 samples were obtained from the United States, Italy and Spain. T cells, B-cell-depleted T cells, or PBMCs provided the cDNA or gDNA that served as material.

V lost 2 bases, J lost 2 bases, and 12 bases lay in between. The CDR3 covers 15 residues. In germline, CDR1 is MNHEY, CDR2 SVGAGI. Source material: peripheral blood. The TCR was taken from a woman in her forties or fifties with acute or convalescent COVID-19. The gene calls are TRBV6-5 and TRBJ1-2; D is possibly TRBD1 (6 bases). The CDR3 region has the DNA TGTGCCAGCAGTTACGCAACAGGGATAAACTATGGCTACACCTTC. Translating gives CASSYATGINYGYTF.